The 2 T cell receptor beta chains below were found in one sample sequenced in a study of OX40 agonist ivuxolimab in advanced cancers. TCRdb keeps only in-frame clones here, not all; method: immunoSEQ multiplex PCR. Of around 69,000 clones listed, around 83% are singletons. Material: CD4+ or CD8+ T cells sorted from blood, obtained in a trial of the OX40 agonist ivuxolimab. The source is an adult with an advanced solid tumor such as melanoma, head and neck, liver or kidney cancer.

This chain links TRBV29-1 with TRBJ2-7; 8 positions match TRBD1. The ends lost 4 bases at V and 6 bases at J; junction bases unmatched: 11. The CDR3 totals 14 residues. Germline loops: CDR1 SQVTM, CDR2 ANQGSEA. The CDR3 sequence: CSVGGPGRGREQYF. CDR3 nucleotides: TGCAGCGTTGGAGGACCTGGCAGGGGGCGCGAGCAGTACTTC.

V usage is TRBV11-2 and J usage is TRBJ2-7; 7 positions agree with TRBD1. J gave up 1 base and V 4 bases, and 7 bases lay outside the gene matches. CDR1 SGHAT and CDR2 FQNNGV come from the germline V gene. CDR3 length equals 15 residues. CDR3 amino acids: CASSSSGTASYEQYF. The CDR3 DNA is TGTGCCAGCAGCTCCTCCGGGACAGCTTCCTACGAGCAGTACTTC.